This record looks at one T cell receptor (beta chain) sequence and its context. This specimen comes from a study of blood T cell repertoires in COVID-19. The overall study: The samples span acute and convalescent COVID-19 from the United States, Italy and Spain. From T cells, B-cell-depleted T cells, or PBMCs came the material, which was cDNA or gDNA.

Germline V gene data show CDR1 as MDHEN and CDR2 as SYDVKM. CDR3 length: 16 residues. The junction had 9 bases not matched to a gene; V was cut back by 1 base and J by 4 bases. Methods used by the authors: Reference gene primer amplification yielded estimated nucleated cell counts. Measured with immunoSEQ multiplex PCR; TCRdb has only the in-frame clones, and not every one. That table gives V, J and clone size, and the DNA gave D and trimming. The sample yields 150,000 to 200,000 clones, around 80% seen once. The J gene is TRBJ1-2, the V gene TRBV28, with 7 nucleotides matching TRBD1. This clonotype was obtained from a woman of 80 years or more with active or convalescent COVID-19. The sequenced sample consisted of peripheral blood. CDR3 residues: CASSLLFGTELYGYTF. The CDR3 nucleotides are TGTGCCAGCAGTTTATTATTCGGGACAGAGCTCTATGGCTACACCTTC.